Detailed here is one T cell receptor beta chain. This entry comes from a study of graft-versus-host responses after intestinal transplantation. This table comes from immunoSEQ multiplex PCR, and its TCRdb copy is limited to in-frame clones, with some not included. The sample has 43,000 or so clones; 85% to 95% are singletons. The CDR3 is 12 amino acids. V lost 7 bases, J lost 7 bases, and 11 bases lay in between. From germline, CDR1 is MNHEY and CDR2 SMNVEV (reference sequence). This chain joins TRBV27 and TRBJ1-5; D not certain. This clonotype originated in a human patient who received an intestinal transplant, so some T cells may come from the graft donor. The specimen was PBMCs, collected roughly 860 days after a first intestinal transplant, on the day of a second. The CDR3 DNA reads as TGTGCCAGCAAGGTGATGGGGCAGCCCCAGCATTTT. The encoded protein is CASKVMGQPQHF.